Listed here are 3 T cell receptor beta chains from one sample, sequenced in a study of T cells after yellow fever vaccination (dated by TCRdb to about 2019). The treatment or condition label for this specimen denotes: live attenuated yellow fever vaccine strain. To prepare the library, 5' RACE was applied. The sample was run on an Illumina NovaSeq 6000. TCRdb reran the public reads through fastp at Q25 and MiXCR, keeping productive beta chains. CDR3 protein sequences are deduplicated, and each keeps its most common genes and DNA. Counted in this sample were around 340,000 distinct CDR3 sequences; 9.5% to 15% of them appeared once. Jointly, the top ten make up 2.5% to 4% of the sample. Sequenced material: CD4+ T cells sorted from PBMCs, taken 15 days after the yellow fever booster vaccination. These receptor sequences come from a man aged 18 to 35 who received the YFV17D yellow fever vaccine.

The CDR3 sequence: CASSLGRWGETQYF. CDR3 coding DNA: TGTGCCAGCAGTTTAGGACGGTGGGGAGAGACCCAGTACTTC. This chain connects TRBV27 to TRBJ2-5; D not certain. The CDR3 covers 14 residues. V was shortened by 2 bases and J by 4 bases, with 11 bases between the two germline ends. Germline CDR1 is MNHEY and CDR2 is SMNVEV (reference sequence).

The sample holds a few counts of this clonotype. The chain uses TRBV5-6 and TRBJ2-3; no firm D call. The CDR3 extends over 13 amino acids. Trimming shortened V by 4 bases and J by 8 bases, and 14 bases separated the two germline ends. CDR1 and CDR2 (germline): SGHDT, YYEEEE. The DNA of the CDR3 is TGTGCCAGCAGCGCGCCCGGTTTTGGTACGCAGTATTTT. Protein product: CASSAPGFGTQYF.

The rearrangement uses TRBV6-2 or TRBV6-3 and TRBJ2-3, with a tentative D call TRBD2 (5 bases). There are 15 residues in the CDR3. Trimming removed 8 bases at V and 4 bases at J, with 19 bases between. The germline V gene encodes CDR1 MNHEY and CDR2 SVGEGT. CDR3 in amino acids: CASEDGLAGADTQYF. In DNA, the CDR3 is TGTGCCAGCGAAGACGGACTCGCGGGCGCAGATACGCAGTATTTT.